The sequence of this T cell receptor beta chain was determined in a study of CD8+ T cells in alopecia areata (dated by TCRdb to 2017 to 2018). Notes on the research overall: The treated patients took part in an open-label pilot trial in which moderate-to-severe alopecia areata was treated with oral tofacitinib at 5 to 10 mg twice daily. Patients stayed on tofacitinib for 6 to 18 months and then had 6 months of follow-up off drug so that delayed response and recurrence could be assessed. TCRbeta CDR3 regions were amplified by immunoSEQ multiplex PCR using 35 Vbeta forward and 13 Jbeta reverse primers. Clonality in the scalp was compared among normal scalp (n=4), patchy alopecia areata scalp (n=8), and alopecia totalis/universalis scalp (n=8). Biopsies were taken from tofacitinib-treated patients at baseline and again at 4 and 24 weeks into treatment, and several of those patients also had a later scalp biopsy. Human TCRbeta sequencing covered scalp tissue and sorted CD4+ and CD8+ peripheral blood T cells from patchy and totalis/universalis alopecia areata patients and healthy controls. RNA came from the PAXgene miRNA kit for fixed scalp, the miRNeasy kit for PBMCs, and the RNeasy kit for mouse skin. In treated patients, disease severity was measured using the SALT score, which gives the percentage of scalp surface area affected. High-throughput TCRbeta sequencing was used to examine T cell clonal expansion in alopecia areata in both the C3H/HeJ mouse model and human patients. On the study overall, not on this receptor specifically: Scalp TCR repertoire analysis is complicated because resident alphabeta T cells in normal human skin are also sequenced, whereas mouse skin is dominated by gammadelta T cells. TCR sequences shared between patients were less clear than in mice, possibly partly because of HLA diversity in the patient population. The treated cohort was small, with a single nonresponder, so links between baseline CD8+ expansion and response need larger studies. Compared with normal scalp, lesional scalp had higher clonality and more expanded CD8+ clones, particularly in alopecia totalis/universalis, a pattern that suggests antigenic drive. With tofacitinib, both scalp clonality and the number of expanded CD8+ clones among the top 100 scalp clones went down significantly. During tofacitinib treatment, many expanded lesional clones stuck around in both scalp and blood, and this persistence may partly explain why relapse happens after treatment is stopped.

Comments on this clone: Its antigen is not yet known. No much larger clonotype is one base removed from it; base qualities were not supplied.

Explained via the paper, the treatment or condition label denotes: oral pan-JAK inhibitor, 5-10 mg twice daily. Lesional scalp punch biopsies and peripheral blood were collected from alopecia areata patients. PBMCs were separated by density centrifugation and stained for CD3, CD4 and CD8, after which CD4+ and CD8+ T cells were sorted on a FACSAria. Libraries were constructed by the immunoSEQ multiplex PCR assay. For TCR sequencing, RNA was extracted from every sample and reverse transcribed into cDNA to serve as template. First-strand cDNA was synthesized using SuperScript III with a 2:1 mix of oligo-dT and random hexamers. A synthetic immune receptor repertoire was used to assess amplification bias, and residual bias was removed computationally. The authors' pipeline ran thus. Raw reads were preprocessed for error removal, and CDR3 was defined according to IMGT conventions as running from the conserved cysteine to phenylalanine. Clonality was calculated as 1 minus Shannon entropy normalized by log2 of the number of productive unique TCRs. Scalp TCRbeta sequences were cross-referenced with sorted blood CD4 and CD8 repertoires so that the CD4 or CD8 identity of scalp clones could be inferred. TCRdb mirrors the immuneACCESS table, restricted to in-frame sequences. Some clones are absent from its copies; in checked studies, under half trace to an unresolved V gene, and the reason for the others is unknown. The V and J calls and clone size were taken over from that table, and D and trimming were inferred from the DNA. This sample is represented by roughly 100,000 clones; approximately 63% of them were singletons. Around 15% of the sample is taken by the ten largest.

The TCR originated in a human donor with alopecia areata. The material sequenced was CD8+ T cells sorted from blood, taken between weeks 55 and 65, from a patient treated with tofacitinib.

The nucleotide sequence is given as TGTGCCAGCAGCTCCACACAGGGGGCCGTCCCAGATACGCAGTATTTT. This encodes CASSSTQGAVPDTQYF. The chain is encoded by TRBV7-9 joined to TRBJ2-3; TRBD1 agrees with 9 junctional bases. The CDR3 numbers 16 residues from cysteine through phenylalanine. The only DNA kept is the CDR3, 48 bases in frame from the first base. The germline V gene (reference sequence) sets CDR1 to SEHNR and CDR2 to FQNEAQ. Trimmed from V: 4 bases; trimmed from J: 4 bases; junction bases lacking a gene match: 9.